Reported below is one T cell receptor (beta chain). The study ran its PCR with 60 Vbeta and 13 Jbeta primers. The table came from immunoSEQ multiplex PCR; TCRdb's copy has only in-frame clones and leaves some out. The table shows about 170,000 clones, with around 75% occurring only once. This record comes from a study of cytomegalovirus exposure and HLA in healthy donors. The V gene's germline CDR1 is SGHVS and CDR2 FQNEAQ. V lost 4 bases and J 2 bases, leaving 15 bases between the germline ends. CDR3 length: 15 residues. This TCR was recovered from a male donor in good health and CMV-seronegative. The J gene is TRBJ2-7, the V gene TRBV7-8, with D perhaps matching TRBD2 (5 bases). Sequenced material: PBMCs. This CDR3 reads CASSSTTGMTYEQYF. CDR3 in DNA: TGTGCCAGCAGCTCCACGACCGGGATGACCTACGAGCAGTACTTC.